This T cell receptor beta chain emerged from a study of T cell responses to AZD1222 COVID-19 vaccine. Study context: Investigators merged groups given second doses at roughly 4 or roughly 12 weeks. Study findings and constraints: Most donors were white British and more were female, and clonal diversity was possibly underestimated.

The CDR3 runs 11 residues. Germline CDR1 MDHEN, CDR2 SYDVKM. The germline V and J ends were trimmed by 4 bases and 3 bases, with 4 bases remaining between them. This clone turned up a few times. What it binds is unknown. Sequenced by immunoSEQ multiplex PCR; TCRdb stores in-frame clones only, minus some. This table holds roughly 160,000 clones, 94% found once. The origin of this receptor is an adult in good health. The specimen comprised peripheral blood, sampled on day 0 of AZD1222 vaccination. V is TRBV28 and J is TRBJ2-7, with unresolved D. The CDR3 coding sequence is TGTGCCAGCAGTTCTCTCTACGAGCAGTACTTC. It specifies CASSSLYEQYF.